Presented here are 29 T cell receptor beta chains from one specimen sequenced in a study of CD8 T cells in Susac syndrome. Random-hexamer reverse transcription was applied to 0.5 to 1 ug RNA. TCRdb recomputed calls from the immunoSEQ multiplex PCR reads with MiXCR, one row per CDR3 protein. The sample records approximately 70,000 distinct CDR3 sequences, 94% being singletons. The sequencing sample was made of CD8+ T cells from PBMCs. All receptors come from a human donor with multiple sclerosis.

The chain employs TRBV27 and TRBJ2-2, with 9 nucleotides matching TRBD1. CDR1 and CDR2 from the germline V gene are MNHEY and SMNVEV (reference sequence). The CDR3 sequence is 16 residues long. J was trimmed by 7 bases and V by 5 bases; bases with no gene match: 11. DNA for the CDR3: TGTGCCAGCAGTCCTACATTGGGACAGGGAGACGGGGAGCTGTTTTTT. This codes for CASSPTLGQGDGELFF.

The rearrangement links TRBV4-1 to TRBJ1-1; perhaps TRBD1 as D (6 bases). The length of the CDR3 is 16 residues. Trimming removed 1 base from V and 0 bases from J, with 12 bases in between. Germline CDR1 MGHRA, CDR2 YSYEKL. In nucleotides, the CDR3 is TGCGCCAGCAGCCAAGCGTGGGGGCTGATGAACACTGAAGCTTTCTTT. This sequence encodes CASSQAWGLMNTEAFF.

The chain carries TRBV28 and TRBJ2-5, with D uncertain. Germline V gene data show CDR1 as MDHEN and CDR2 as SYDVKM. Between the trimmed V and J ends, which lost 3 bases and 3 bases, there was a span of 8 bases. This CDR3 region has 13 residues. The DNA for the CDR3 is TGTGCCAGCAGTTTGGGGAACAAAGAGACCCAGTACTTC. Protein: CASSLGNKETQYF.

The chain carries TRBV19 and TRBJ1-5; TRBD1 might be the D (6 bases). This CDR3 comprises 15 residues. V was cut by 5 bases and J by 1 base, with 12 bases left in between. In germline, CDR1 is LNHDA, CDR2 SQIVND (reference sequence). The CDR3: CASSGRTASNQPQHF. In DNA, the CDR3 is TGTGCCAGTAGTGGTCGGACAGCGAGCAATCAGCCCCAGCATTTT. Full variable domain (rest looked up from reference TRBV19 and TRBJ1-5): DGGITQSPKYLFRKEGQNVTLSCEQNLNHDAMYWYRQDPGQGLRLIYYSQIVNDFQKGDIAEGYSVSREKKESFPLTVTSAQKNPTAFYLCASSGRTASNQPQHFGDGTRLSIL.

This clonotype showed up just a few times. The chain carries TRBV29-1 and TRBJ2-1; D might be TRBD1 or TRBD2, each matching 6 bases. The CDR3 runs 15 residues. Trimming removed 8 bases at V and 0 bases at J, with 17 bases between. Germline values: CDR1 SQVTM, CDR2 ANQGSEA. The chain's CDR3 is CSTLGGLASYNEQFF. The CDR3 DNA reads TGCAGCACCTTGGGGGGCCTTGCCTCCTACAATGAGCAGTTCTTC.

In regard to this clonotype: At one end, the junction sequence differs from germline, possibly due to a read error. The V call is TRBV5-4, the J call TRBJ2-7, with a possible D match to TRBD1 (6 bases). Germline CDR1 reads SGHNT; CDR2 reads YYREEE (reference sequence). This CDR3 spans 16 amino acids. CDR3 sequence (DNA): TGCGCCAGCAGCCAAGATCACATTGGACAGACATACGAGCAGTACTTC. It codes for CASSQDHIGQTYEQYF. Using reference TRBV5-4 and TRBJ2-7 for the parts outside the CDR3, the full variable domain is ETGVTQSPTHLIKTRGQQVTLRCSSQSGHNTVSWYQQALGQGPQFIFQYYREEENGRGNFPPRFSGLQFPNYSSELNVNALELDDSALYLCASSQDHIGQTYEQYFGPGTRLTVT.

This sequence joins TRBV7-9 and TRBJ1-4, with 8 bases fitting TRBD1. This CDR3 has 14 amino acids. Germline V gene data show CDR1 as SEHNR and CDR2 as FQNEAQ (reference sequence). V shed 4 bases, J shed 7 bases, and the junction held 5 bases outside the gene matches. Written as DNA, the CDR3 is TGTGCCAGCAGCTCCACAGGGGGGAGTGAAAAACTGTTTTTT. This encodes CASSSTGGSEKLFF. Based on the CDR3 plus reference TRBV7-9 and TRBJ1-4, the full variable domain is DTGVSQNPRHKITKRGQNVTFRCDPISEHNRLYWYRQTLGQGPEFLTYFQNEAQLEKSRLLSDRFSAERPKGSFSTLEIQRTEQGDSAMYLCASSSTGGSEKLFFGSGTQLSVL.

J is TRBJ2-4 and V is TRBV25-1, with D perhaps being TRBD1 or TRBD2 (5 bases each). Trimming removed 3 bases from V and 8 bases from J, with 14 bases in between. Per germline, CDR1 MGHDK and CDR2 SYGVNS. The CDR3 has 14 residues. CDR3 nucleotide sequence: TGTGCCAGCAGTGAGGGTCCCCGAGGGGACATTCAGTACTTC. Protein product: CASSEGPRGDIQYF.

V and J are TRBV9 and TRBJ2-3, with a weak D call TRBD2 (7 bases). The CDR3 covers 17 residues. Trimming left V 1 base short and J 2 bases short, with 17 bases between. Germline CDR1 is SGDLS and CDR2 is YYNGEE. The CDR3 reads CASSVWEGGTSTDTQYF. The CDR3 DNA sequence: TGTGCCAGCAGCGTATGGGAGGGGGGAACTTCCACAGATACGCAGTATTTT.

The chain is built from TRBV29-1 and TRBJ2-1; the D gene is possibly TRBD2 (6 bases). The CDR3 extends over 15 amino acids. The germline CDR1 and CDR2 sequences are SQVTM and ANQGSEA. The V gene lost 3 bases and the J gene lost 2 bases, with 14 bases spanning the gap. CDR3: CSVDLGRGAYNEQFF. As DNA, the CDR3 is TGCAGCGTTGACTTAGGGCGGGGCGCCTACAATGAGCAGTTCTTC.

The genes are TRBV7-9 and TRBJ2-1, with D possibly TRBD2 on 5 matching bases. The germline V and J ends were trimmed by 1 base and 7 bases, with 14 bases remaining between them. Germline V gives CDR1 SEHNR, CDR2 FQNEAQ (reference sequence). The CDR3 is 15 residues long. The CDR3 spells CASSLVVGIGNEQFF. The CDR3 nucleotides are TGTGCCAGCAGCTTAGTTGTCGGGATAGGGAATGAGCAGTTCTTC.

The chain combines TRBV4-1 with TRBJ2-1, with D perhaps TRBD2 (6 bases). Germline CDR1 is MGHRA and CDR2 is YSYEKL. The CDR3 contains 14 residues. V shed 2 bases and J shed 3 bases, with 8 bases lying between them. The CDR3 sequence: CASSQSGDYNEQFF. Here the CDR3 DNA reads TGCGCCAGCAGCCAATCGGGGGACTACAATGAGCAGTTCTTC.

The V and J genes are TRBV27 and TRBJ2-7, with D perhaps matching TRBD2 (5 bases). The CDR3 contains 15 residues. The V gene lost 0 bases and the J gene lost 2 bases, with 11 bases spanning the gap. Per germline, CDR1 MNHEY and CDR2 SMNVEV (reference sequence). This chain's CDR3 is CASSLSGGGPYEQYF. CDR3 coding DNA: TGTGCCAGCAGTTTATCCGGCGGAGGACCCTACGAGCAGTACTTC.

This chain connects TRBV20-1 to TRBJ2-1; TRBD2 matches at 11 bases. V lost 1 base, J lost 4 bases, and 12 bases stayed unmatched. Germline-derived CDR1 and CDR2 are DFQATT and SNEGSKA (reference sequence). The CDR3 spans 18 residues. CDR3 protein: CSARGLLAGEPLYNEQFF. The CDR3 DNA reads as TGCAGTGCTAGAGGCCTACTAGCGGGAGAACCCCTTTACAATGAGCAGTTCTTC.

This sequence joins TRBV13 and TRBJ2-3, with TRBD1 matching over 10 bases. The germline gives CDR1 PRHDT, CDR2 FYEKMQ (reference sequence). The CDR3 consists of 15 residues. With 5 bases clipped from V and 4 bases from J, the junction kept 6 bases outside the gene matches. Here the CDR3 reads CASSVPGQGSDTQYF. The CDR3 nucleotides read TGTGCCAGCAGCGTCCCGGGACAGGGGTCAGATACGCAGTATTTT.

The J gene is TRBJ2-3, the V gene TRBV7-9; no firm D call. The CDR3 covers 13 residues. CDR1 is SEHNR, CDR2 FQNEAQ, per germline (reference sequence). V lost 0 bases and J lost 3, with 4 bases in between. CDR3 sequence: CASSLAFTDTQYF. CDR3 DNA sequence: TGTGCCAGCAGCTTAGCCTTTACAGATACGCAGTATTTT.

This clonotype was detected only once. The CDR3 DNA reads as TGTGCCAGCAGTCTTCGTTTGACAGTCCCCCACGGCTACACCTTC. Amino acids: CASSLRLTVPHGYTF. The chain recombines TRBV28 with TRBJ1-2; D is possibly TRBD1 (5 bases). The CDR3 totals 15 residues. Trimming removed 5 bases from V and 8 bases from J, with 21 bases in between. Looked up from germline, CDR1 is MDHEN and CDR2 is SYDVKM.

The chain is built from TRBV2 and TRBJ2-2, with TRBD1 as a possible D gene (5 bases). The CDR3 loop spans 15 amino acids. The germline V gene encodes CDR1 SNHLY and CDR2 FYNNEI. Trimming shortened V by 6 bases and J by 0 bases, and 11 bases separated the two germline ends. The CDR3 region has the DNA TGTGCCAGCAGGGGGCAGTCTACGAACACCGGGGAGCTGTTTTTT. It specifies CASRGQSTNTGELFF.

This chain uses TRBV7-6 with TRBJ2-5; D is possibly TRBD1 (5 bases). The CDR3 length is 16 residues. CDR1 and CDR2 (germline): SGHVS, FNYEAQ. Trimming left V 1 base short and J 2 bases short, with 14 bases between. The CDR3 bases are TGTGCCAGCAGCTTAGACTCCCGGAACAGGCAAGAGACCCAGTACTTC. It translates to CASSLDSRNRQETQYF.

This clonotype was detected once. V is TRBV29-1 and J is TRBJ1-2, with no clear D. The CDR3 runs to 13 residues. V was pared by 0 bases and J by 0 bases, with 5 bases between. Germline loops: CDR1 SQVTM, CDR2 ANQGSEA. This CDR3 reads CSVEDPANYGYTF. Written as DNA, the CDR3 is TGCAGCGTTGAAGATCCAGCTAACTATGGCTACACCTTC. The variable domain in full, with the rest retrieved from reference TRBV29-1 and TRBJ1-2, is SAVISQKPSRDICQRGTSLTIQCQVDSQVTMMFWYRQQPGQSLTLIATANQGSEATYESGFVIDKFPISRPNLTFSTLTVSNMSPEDSSIYLCSVEDPANYGYTFGSGTRLTVV.

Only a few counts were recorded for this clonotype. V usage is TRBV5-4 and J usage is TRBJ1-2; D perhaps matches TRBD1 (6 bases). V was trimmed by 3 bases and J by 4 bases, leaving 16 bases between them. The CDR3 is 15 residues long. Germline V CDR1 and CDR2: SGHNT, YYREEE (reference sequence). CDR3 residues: CASSWGLRDGYGYTF. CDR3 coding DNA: TGTGCCAGCAGCTGGGGGCTAAGGGACGGCTATGGCTACACCTTC.

Written as DNA, the CDR3 is TGCAGTGCTACAGACAGGGCAGGGGAAGATACGCAGTATTTT. Translated, it gives CSATDRAGEDTQYF. The chain uses TRBV20-1 and TRBJ2-3; 7 positions agree with TRBD1. The CDR3 contains 14 residues. Germline V CDR1 and CDR2: DFQATT, SNEGSKA (reference sequence). V dropped 4 bases and J dropped 5; count of bases not matched to a gene: 9.

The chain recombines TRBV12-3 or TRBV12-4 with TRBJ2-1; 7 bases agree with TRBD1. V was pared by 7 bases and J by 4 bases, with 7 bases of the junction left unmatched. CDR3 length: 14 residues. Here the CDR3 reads CASINGTEYNEQFF. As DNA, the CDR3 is TGTGCCAGCATAAACGGGACAGAGTACAATGAGCAGTTCTTC.

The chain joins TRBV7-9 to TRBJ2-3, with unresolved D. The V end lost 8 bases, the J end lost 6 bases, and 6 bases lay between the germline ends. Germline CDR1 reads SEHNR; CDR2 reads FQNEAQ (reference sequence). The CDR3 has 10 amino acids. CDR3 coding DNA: TGTGCCAGCCCTGGTGATACGCAGTATTTT. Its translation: CASPGDTQYF.

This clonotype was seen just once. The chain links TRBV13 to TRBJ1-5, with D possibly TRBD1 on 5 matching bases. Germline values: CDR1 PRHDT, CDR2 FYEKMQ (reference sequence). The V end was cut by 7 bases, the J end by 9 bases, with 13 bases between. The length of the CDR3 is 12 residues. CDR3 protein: CASTTGGGPQHF. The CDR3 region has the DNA TGTGCCAGCACCACCGGGGGGGGGCCCCAGCATTTT.

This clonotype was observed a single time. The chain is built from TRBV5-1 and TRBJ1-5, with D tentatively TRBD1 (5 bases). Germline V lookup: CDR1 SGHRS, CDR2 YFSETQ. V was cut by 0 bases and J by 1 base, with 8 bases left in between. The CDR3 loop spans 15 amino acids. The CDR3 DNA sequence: TGCGCCAGCAGCTTGGCCTCAGGGAGCAATCAGCCCCAGCATTTT. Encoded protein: CASSLASGSNQPQHF. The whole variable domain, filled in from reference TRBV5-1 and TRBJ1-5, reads KAGVTQTPRYLIKTRGQQVTLSCSPISGHRSVSWYQQTPGQGLQFLFEYFSETQRNKGNFPGRFSGRQFSNSRSEMNVSTLELGDSALYLCASSLASGSNQPQHFGDGTRLSIL.

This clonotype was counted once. CDR3 in amino acids: CASSFINSPSLHF. DNA of the CDR3: TGTGCCAGCAGTTTTATCAACTCACCCTCCCTCCACTTT. The chain links TRBV27 to TRBJ1-6; D unresolved. This CDR3 has 13 amino acids. From germline, CDR1 is MNHEY and CDR2 SMNVEV (reference sequence). Between the trimmed V and J ends, which lost 3 bases and 14 bases, there was a span of 14 bases.

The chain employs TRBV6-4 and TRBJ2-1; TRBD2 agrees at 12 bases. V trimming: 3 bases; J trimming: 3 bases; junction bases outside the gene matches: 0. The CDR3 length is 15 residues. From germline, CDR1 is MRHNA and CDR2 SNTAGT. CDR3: CASSETSGSYNEQFF. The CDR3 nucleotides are TGTGCCAGCAGTGAGACTAGCGGGAGCTACAATGAGCAGTTCTTC.

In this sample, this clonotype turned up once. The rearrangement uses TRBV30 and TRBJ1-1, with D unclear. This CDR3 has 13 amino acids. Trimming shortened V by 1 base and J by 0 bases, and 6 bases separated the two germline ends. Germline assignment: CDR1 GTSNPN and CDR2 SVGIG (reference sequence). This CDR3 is CAWSGSLNTEAFF. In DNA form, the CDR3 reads TGTGCCTGGAGTGGCAGTTTGAACACTGAAGCTTTCTTT.